Each of the 15 T cell receptor beta chains below was sequenced from the same sample in a study of early T cells in non-severe SARS-CoV-2 infection. TCRdb passed the 5' RACE reads through MiXCR, listing each CDR3 protein once. The repertoire has some 71,000 distinct CDR3 sequences, 10% to 15% of them found once; the top ten carry more than 5.5%. The sequenced sample was whole blood. The origin of the receptors is an adult who was a healthcare worker with PCR-confirmed SARS-CoV-2 infection or an uninfected control (not recorded which).

This clonotype has at least ten counts. CDR3 nucleotide sequence: TGTGCCAGCAGCTCGCGACAGGGGGAAGCTTTCTTT. It is translated as CASSSRQGEAFF. This chain links TRBV7-3 with TRBJ1-1; 8 bases are a match to TRBD1. Germline-derived CDR1 and CDR2 are SGHTA and FQGTGA. V gave up 4 bases and J gave up 8 bases; unmatched junction bases: 3. The CDR3 is made up of 12 amino acids. The full variable domain, completed using reference TRBV7-3 and TRBJ1-1, is GAGVSQTPSNKVTEKGKYVELRCDPISGHTALYWYRQSLGQGPEFLIYFQGTGAADDSGLPNDRFFAVRPEGSVSTLKIQRTERGDSAVYLCASSSRQGEAFFGQGTRLTVV.

The chain recombines TRBV6-2 or TRBV6-3 with TRBJ2-1, with 15 nucleotides matching TRBD2. The germline CDR1 and CDR2 sequences are MNHEY and SVGEGT. This CDR3 comprises 16 residues. The junction had 4 bases not matched to a gene; V was cut back by 6 bases and J by 4 bases. Here the CDR3 reads CASSRTSGRGYNEQFF. The CDR3 DNA sequence: TGTGCCAGCAGCCGGACTAGCGGGAGGGGGTACAATGAGCAGTTCTTC.

This clonotype was found a few times. The rearrangement joins TRBV10-3 to TRBJ2-7, with 9 bases identical to TRBD2. CDR1 ENHRY and CDR2 SYGVKD come from the germline V gene. The trim removed 3 bases at V and 3 bases at J, leaving 6 bases unmatched. This CDR3 region has 15 residues. The CDR3 loop reads CAISDSSGTHYEQYF. Written as DNA, the CDR3 is TGTGCCATCAGTGATTCTAGCGGGACTCACTACGAGCAGTACTTC.

The gene calls are TRBV4-1 and TRBJ2-3; D gene uncertain. This CDR3 comprises 15 residues. Germline CDR1 reads MGHRA; CDR2 reads YSYEKL. V dropped 0 bases and J dropped 2 bases, with 9 bases sitting between them. DNA for the CDR3: TGCGCCAGCAGCCAAGACGGCTGGTCCACAGATACGCAGTATTTT. Encoded protein: CASSQDGWSTDTQYF.

This clonotype occurred many times. The chain recombines TRBV12-3 or TRBV12-4 with TRBJ2-7; 7 nucleotides align to TRBD1. CDR3 size: 13 residues. After removal of 6 bases from V and 2 bases from J, the junction contained 4 bases not matched to a gene. The CDR3 sequence is CASRRQGPYEQYF. The CDR3 DNA follows: TGTGCCAGCAGACGACAGGGCCCCTACGAGCAGTACTTC.

This clonotype was counted at least ten times. The chain links TRBV5-5 to TRBJ2-7; 11 bases map to TRBD2. This CDR3 region has 18 residues. The junction had 14 bases not matched to a gene; V was cut back by 0 bases and J by 6 bases. Germline CDR1 reads SGHKS; CDR2 reads YYEKEE (reference sequence). The CDR3 reads CASSLGQGRIAGGREQYF. In DNA, the CDR3 is TGTGCCAGCAGCTTGGGGCAGGGCCGGATAGCGGGAGGGCGCGAGCAGTACTTC.

The chain recombines TRBV3-1 with TRBJ2-1, with TRBD2 as a possible D gene (5 bases). Germline assignment: CDR1 LGHDT and CDR2 YNNKEL (reference sequence). V dropped 0 bases and J dropped 7 bases, with 19 bases sitting between them. The CDR3 runs 17 residues. The CDR3 is CASSQDGDYLTKNEQFF. The CDR3 bases are TGTGCCAGCAGCCAAGATGGTGACTACCTGACGAAAAATGAGCAGTTCTTC.

This clonotype was counted a few times. The chain carries TRBV19 and TRBJ2-3; 11 bases match TRBD2. Per the germline V gene, CDR1 is LNHDA and CDR2 is SQIVND (reference sequence). The CDR3 has 14 amino acids. With V trimmed by 8 bases and J by 2 bases, 3 bases remained unmatched. The CDR3 DNA reads TGTGCCAGTCAGACTAGCGGGAACACAGATACGCAGTATTTT. Translating gives CASQTSGNTDTQYF.

The rearrangement uses TRBV4-2 and TRBJ2-7, with D possibly matching TRBD2 (5 bases). Germline loops: CDR1 LGHNA, CDR2 YNFKEQ. This CDR3 has 15 residues. Trimming took off 1 base at V and 1 base at J, with 11 bases between the two ends. The CDR3 DNA sequence: TGTGCCAGCAGCCAAGGAGCGGCAACTTCCTACGAGCAGTACTTC. It yields the protein CASSQGAATSYEQYF.

This clonotype was seen repeatedly, ten times or more. The genes are TRBV5-1 and TRBJ2-2, with D perhaps matching TRBD1 (6 bases). The germline V gene has CDR1 SGHRS and CDR2 YFSETQ. There are 18 residues in the CDR3. V lost 7 bases, J lost 4 bases, and 26 bases lay in between. The CDR3 nucleotides are TGCGCCAGCCGAAGACATCCGGATGGGGGCTTCGTCACCGGGGAGCTGTTTTTT. Translation: CASRRHPDGGFVTGELFF.

The chain joins TRBV29-1 to TRBJ2-3; D gene uncertain. The V and J ends lost 5 bases and 0 bases respectively, with 9 bases between them. Germline V gives CDR1 SQVTM, CDR2 ANQGSEA. CDR3 length equals 13 residues. The DNA of the CDR3 is TGCAGCGTTAAGGGTCTGAGCACAGATACGCAGTATTTT. Translated, it gives CSVKGLSTDTQYF.

This clonotype appeared many times. The chain has TRBV7-2 and TRBJ2-4; TRBD2 matches 12 bases. The CDR3 loop spans 17 amino acids. The ends lost 2 bases at V and 0 bases at J; junction bases unmatched: 2. The germline V gene has CDR1 SGHTA and CDR2 FQGNSA. The CDR3 nucleotides read TGTGCCAGCAGCTTAACACTAGCGGGAGGAGCCAAAAACATTCAGTACTTC. Protein: CASSLTLAGGAKNIQYF. Based on the CDR3 plus reference TRBV7-2 and TRBJ2-4, the full variable domain is GAGVSQSPSNKVTEKGKDVELRCDPISGHTALYWYRQSLGQGLEFLIYFQGNSAPDKSGLPSDRFSAERTGGSVSTLTIQRTQQEDSAVYLCASSLTLAGGAKNIQYFGAGTRLSVL.

The sample holds a few counts of this clonotype. The chain carries TRBV7-2 and TRBJ2-1; 11 bases agree with TRBD2. Germline values: CDR1 SGHTA, CDR2 FQGNSA. V lost 6 bases and J lost 6; bases outside the gene matches: 7. The CDR3 extends over 15 amino acids. The CDR3 reads CASSLTSGVINEQFF. In nucleotides, the CDR3 is TGTGCCAGCAGTTTGACTAGCGGGGTCATCAATGAGCAGTTCTTC.

This clonotype was counted a few times. This chain connects TRBV6-5 to TRBJ2-3; D gene ambiguous. The germline V and J ends were trimmed by 6 bases and 0 bases, with 13 bases remaining between them. The CDR3 sequence is 15 residues long. From germline, CDR1 is MNHEY and CDR2 SVGAGI. The DNA of the CDR3 is TGTGCCAGCAGCCTCGACTGGGCTAGCACAGATACGCAGTATTTT. This sequence encodes CASSLDWASTDTQYF.

In its sample, this clonotype was seen a few times. This sequence joins TRBV11-2 and TRBJ2-7; 10 bases agree with TRBD1. With 3 bases clipped from V and 6 bases from J, the junction kept 5 bases outside the gene matches. CDR1 and CDR2 from the germline V gene are SGHAT and FQNNGV. The CDR3 length is 14 residues. This chain's CDR3 is CASSFATGGAEQYF. The CDR3 DNA reads TGTGCCAGCAGCTTTGCGACAGGGGGCGCCGAGCAGTACTTC.